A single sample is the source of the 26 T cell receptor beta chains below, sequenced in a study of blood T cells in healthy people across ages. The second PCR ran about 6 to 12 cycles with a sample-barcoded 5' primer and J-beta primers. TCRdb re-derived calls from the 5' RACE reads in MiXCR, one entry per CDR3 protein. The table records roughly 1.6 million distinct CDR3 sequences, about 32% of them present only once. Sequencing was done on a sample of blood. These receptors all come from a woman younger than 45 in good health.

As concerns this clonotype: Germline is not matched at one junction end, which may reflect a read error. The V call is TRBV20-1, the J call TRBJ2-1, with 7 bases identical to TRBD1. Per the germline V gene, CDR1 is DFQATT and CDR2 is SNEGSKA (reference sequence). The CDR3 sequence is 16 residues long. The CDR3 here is CSARSLRQGPYDEQFF. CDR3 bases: TGCAGTGCTAGATCCCTGCGACAGGGTCCCTACGATGAGCAGTTCTTC.

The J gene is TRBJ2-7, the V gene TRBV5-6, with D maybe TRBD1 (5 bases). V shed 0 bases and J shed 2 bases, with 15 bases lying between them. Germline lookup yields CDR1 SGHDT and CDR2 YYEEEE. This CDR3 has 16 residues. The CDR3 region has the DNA TGTGCCAGCAGCTTGGGGCAGGGAATGGGGCCCTACGAGCAGTACTTC. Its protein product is CASSLGQGMGPYEQYF.

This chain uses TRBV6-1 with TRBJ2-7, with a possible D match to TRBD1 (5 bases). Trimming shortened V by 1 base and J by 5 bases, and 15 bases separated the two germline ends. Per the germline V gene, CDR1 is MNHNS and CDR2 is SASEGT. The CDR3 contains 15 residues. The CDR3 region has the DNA TGTGCCAGCAGTGAAGGCCAAAGGGGCTACCACGAGCAGTACTTC. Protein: CASSEGQRGYHEQYF.

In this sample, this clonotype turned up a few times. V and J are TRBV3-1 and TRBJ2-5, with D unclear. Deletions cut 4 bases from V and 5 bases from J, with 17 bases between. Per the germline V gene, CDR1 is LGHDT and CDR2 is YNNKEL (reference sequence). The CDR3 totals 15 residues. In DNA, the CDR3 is TGTGCCAGCAGCCCCAGAGGCAGGCCGCCGGAGACCCAGTACTTC. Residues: CASSPRGRPPETQYF.

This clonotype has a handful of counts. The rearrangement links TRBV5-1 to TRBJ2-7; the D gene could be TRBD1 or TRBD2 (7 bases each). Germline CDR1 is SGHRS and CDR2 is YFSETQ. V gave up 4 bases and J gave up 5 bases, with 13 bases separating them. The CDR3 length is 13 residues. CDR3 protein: CASSETGRDEQYF. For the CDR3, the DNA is TGCGCCAGCAGCGAGACAGGGAGGGACGAGCAGTACTTC.

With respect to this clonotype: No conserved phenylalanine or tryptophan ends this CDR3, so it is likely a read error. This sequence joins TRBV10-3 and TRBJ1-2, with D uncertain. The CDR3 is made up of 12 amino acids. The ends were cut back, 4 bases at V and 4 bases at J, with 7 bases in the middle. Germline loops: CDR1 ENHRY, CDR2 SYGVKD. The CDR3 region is CAISVSGYGYTL. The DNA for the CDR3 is TGTGCCATCAGTGTGTCGGGCTATGGCTACACCTTA.

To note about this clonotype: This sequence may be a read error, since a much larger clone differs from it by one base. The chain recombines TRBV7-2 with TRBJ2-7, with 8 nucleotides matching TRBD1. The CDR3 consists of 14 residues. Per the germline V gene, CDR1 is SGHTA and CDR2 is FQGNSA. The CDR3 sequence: CASTLWTGPYGQYF. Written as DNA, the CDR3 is TGTGCCAGCACCCTATGGACAGGGCCCTACGGGCAGTACTTC.

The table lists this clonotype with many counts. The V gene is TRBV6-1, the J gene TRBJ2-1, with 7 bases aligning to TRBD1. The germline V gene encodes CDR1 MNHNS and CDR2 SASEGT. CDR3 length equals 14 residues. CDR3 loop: CGPTGCFAYNEQFF. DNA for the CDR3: TGTGGCCCGACAGGGTGTTTCGCCTACAATGAGCAGTTCTTC.

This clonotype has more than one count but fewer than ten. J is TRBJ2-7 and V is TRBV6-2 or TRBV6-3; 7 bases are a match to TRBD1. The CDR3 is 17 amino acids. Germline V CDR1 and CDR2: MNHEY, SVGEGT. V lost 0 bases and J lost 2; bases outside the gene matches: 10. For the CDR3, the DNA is TGTGCCAGCAGTTACTCGAGAATAGGGACAGTAGCCTACGAGCAGTACTTC. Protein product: CASSYSRIGTVAYEQYF.

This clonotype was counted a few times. CDR3 nucleotide sequence: TGCAGTGCCGCTGGACAGGGGGCCTCCTCCCCCTATGGCTACACCTTC. It codes for CSAAGQGASSPYGYTF. This chain links TRBV20-1 with TRBJ1-2; 11 bases fit TRBD1. The length of the CDR3 is 16 residues. The ends lost 6 bases at V and 4 bases at J; junction bases unmatched: 13. From germline, CDR1 is DFQATT and CDR2 SNEGSKA (reference sequence).

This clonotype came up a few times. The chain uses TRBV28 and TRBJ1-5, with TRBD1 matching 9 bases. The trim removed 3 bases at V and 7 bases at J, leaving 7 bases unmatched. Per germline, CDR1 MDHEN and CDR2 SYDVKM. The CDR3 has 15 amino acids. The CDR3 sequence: CASSLVTGGRQPQHF. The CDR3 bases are TGTGCCAGCAGTTTGGTGACAGGGGGACGGCAGCCCCAGCATTTT. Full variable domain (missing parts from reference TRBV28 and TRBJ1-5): DVKVTQSSRYLVKRTGEKVFLECVQDMDHENMFWYRQDPGLGLRLIYFSYDVKMKEKGDIPEGYSVSREKKERFSLILESASTNQTSMYLCASSLVTGGRQPQHFGDGTRLSIL.

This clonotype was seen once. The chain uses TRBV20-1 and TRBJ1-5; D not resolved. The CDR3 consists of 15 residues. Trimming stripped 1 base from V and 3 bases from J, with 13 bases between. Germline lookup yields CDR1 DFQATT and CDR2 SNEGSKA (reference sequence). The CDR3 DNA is TGCAGTGCTAGAGCGCACCGAGGGTACAATCAGCCCCAGCATTTT. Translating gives CSARAHRGYNQPQHF.

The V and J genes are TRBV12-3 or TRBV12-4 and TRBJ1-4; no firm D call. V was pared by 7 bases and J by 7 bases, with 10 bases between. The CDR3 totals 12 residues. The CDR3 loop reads CASKQKGEKLFF. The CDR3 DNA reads TGTGCCAGCAAACAAAAAGGTGAAAAACTGTTTTTT.

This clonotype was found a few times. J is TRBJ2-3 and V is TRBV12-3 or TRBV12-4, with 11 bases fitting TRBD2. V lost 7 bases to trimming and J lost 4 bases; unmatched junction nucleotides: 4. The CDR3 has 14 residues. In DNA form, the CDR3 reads TGTGCCAGCACCCTTAGCGGGAGGGCAGATACGCAGTATTTT. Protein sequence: CASTLSGRADTQYF.

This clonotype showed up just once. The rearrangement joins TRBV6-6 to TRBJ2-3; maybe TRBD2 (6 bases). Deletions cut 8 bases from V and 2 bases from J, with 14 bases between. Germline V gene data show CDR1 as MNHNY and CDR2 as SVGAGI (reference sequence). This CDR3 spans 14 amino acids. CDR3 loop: CASAPGTHTDTQYF. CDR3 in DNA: TGTGCCAGCGCCCCGGGGACTCACACAGATACGCAGTATTTT.

CDR3 amino acids: CAWRGPNTGELFF. The CDR3 region has the DNA TGTGCCTGGAGGGGCCCGAACACCGGGGAGCTGTTTTTT. V is TRBV30 and J is TRBJ2-2, with D unresolved. Germline V lookup: CDR1 GTSNPN, CDR2 SVGIG (reference sequence). V was trimmed by 3 bases and J by 0 bases, leaving 5 bases between them. This CDR3 comprises 13 residues.

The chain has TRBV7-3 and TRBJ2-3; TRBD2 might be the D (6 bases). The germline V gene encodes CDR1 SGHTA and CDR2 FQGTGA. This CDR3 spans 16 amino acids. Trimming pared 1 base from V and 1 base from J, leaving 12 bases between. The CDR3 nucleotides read TGTGCCAGCAGCTTAAACCCGGGAGCGGGCACAGATACGCAGTATTTT. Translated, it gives CASSLNPGAGTDTQYF.

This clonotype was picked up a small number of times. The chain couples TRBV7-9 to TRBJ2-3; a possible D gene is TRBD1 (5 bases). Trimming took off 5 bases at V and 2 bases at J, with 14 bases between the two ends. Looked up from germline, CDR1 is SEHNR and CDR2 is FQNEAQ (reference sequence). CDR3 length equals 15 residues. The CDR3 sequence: CASSHRQGDTDTQYF. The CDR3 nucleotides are TGTGCCAGCAGCCACAGGCAAGGGGACACAGATACGCAGTATTTT.

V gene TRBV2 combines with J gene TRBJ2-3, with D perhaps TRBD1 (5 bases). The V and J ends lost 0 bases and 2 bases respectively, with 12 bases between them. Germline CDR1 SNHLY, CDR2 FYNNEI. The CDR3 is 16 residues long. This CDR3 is CASSEAYGHNTDTQYF. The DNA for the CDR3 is TGTGCCAGCAGTGAAGCATACGGACACAACACAGATACGCAGTATTTT.

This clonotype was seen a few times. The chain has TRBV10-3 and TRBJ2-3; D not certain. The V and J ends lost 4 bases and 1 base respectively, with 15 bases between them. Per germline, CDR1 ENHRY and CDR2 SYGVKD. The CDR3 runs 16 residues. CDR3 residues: CAISVGQTAGTDTQYF. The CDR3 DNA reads TGTGCCATCAGTGTGGGCCAGACCGCGGGCACAGATACGCAGTATTTT.

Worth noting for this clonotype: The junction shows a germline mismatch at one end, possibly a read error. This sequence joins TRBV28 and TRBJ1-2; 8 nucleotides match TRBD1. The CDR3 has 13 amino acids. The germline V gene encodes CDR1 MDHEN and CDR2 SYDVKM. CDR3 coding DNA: TGTGTCAGCAGGTTGGACAGGGAGGATGGCTACACCTTC. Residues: CVSRLDREDGYTF.

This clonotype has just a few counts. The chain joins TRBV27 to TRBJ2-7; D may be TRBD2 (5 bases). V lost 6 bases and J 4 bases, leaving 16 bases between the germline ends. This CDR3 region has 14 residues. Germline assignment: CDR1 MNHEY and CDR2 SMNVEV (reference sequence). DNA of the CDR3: TGTGCCAGCAGACCGGGATTCCACGGGTACGAGCAGTACTTC. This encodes CASRPGFHGYEQYF.

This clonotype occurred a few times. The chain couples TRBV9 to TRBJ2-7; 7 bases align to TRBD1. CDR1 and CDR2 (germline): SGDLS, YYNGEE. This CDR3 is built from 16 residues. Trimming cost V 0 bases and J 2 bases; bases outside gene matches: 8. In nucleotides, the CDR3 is TGTGCCAGCAGCGTAGCTTCCGGGACAGTCACCTACGAGCAGTACTTC. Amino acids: CASSVASGTVTYEQYF. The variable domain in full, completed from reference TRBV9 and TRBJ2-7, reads DSGVTQTPKHLITATGQRVTLRCSPRSGDLSVYWYQQSLDQGLQFLIQYYNGEERAKGNILERFSAQQFPDLHSELNLSSLELGDSALYFCASSVASGTVTYEQYFGPGTRLTVT.

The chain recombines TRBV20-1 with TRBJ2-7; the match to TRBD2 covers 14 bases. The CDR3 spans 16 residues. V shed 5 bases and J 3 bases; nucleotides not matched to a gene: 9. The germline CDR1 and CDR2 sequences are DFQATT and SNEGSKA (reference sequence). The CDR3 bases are TGCAGTGCTCTTAACCCTGGACTAGCGGGGGGCTACGAGCAGTACTTC. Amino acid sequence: CSALNPGLAGGYEQYF.

This chain's CDR3 is CTSSLGSSYNEQFF. The CDR3 DNA reads as TGTACCAGCAGCTTAGGGAGTTCCTACAATGAGCAGTTCTTC. The genes are TRBV7-2 and TRBJ2-1; no firm D call. Trimming stripped 1 base from V and 1 base from J, with 5 bases between. This CDR3 spans 14 amino acids. Per germline, CDR1 SGHTA and CDR2 FQGNSA.

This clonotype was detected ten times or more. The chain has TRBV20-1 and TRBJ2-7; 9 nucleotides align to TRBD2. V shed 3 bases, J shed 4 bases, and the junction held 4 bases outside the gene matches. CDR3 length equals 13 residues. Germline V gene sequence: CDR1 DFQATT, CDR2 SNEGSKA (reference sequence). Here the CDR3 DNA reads TGCAGTGCTAGGTCCAGCGGGGGGTACGAGCAGTACTTC. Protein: CSARSSGGYEQYF.